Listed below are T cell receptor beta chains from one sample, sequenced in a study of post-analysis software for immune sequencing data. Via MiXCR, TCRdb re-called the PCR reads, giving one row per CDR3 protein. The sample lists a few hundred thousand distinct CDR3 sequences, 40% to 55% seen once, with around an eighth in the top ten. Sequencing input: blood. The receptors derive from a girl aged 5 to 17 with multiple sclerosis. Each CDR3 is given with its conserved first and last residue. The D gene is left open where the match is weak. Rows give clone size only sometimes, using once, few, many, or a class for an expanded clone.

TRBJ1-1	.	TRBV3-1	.	CASSPDGLNTEAFF	TGTGCCAGCAGCCCGGACGGACTGAACACTGAAGCTTTCTTT
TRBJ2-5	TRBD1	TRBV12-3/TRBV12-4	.	CASSLTDREETQYF	TGTGCCAGCAGTTTAACCGACAGGGAGGAGACCCAGTACTTC
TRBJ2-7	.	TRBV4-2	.	CASSQDLLDREQYF	TGTGCCAGCAGCCAAGATCTCCTAGATCGTGAGCAGTACTTC
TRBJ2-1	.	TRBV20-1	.	CSARSAAYNEQFF	TGCAGTGCGCGTAGCGCTGCCTACAATGAGCAGTTCTTC
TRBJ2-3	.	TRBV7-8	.	CASSWVADTQYF	TGTGCCAGCAGTTGGGTAGCAGATACGCAGTATTTT
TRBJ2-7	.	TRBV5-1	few	CARGVGDIEQYF	TGCGCCAGGGGGGTAGGCGACATCGAGCAGTACTTC
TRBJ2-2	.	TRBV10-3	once	CAISGVRTNTGELFF	TGTGCCATCAGTGGAGTGAGAACGAACACCGGGGAGCTGTTTTTT
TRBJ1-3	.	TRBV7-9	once	CASSRRPPGARVSGNTIYF	TGTGCCAGCAGCCGCCGTCCGCCCGGGGCCCGCGTCTCTGGAAACACCATATATTTT
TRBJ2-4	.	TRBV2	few	CASSERWGQYF	TGTGCCAGCAGTGAAAGGTGGGGTCAGTACTTC
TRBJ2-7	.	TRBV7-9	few	CASSPLKGTLGHEQYF	TGTGCCAGCAGCCCCTTAAAGGGGACCCTGGGCCACGAGCAGTACTTC